The 30 T cell receptor beta chains given below trace back to one sample, sequenced in a study of early T cells in non-severe SARS-CoV-2 infection. TCRdb re-called the 5' RACE reads with MiXCR, one entry per CDR3 protein. The sample has around 68,000 distinct CDR3 sequences, 5% to 6.5% seen once. Source: whole blood, taken at baseline. Every receptor here comes from an adult who was a healthcare worker with PCR-confirmed SARS-CoV-2 infection or an uninfected control (not recorded which).

This clonotype was observed a few times. CDR3 DNA sequence: TGTGCCAGCAGCCCCAACGCCCGTATTGAGCAGTTCTTC. It encodes CASSPNARIEQFF. The chain has TRBV7-8 and TRBJ2-1; D ambiguous. Germline CDR1 SGHVS, CDR2 FQNEAQ. The CDR3 runs to 13 residues. The V gene lost 5 bases and the J gene lost 9 bases, with 14 bases spanning the gap.

This clonotype was observed many times. The chain uses TRBV12-3 or TRBV12-4 and TRBJ2-3; D call uncertain. Deletions cut 5 bases from V and 0 bases from J, with 15 bases between. This CDR3 is 16 amino acids long. The CDR3 loop is CASSPSSAESTDTQYF. The CDR3 DNA sequence: TGTGCCAGCAGTCCCTCCTCGGCGGAGAGCACAGATACGCAGTATTTT.

This clonotype was found many times. V usage is TRBV20-1 and J usage is TRBJ1-4, with D possibly being TRBD1 (5 bases). From germline, CDR1 is DFQATT and CDR2 SNEGSKA (reference sequence). The V end lost 3 bases, the J end lost 8 bases, and 19 bases lay between the germline ends. The CDR3 length is 15 residues. DNA of the CDR3: TGCAGTGCTAGTACTTCGAGGGGCGCGTGGGAAAAACTGTTTTTT. It is translated as CSASTSRGAWEKLFF.

This clonotype was found a few times. DNA for the CDR3: TGTGCCAGCAGTGGGGACACCAGGAGCTCCTACGAGCAGTACTTC. It specifies CASSGDTRSSYEQYF. This chain uses TRBV28 with TRBJ2-7, with a tentative D call TRBD1 (6 bases). CDR1 and CDR2 (germline): MDHEN, SYDVKM. The CDR3 loop spans 15 amino acids. V gave up 5 bases and J gave up 0 bases, with 14 bases separating them.

Ten or more counts support this clonotype. The chain couples TRBV9 to TRBJ2-7; 7 bases line up with TRBD1. V was clipped by 2 bases and J by 2 bases; unmatched bases: 1. Germline CDR1 SGDLS, CDR2 YYNGEE. This CDR3 has 13 amino acids. The CDR3 nucleotides read TGTGCCAGCAGCGTGGGACAGACCTACGAGCAGTACTTC. Its protein is CASSVGQTYEQYF.

This clonotype was counted many times. The chain has TRBV29-1 and TRBJ1-1; unclear D gene. V lost 3 bases and J lost 4, with 9 bases in between. This CDR3 has 12 residues. Germline V lookup: CDR1 SQVTM, CDR2 ANQGSEA. CDR3 DNA: TGCAGCGTTGAGGGCCGGGGCACTGAAGCTTTCTTT. Its protein product is CSVEGRGTEAFF.

At least ten counts were recorded for this clonotype. This chain joins TRBV6-5 and TRBJ1-2; no reliable D call. Between the trimmed V and J ends, which lost 7 bases and 9 bases, there was a span of 18 bases. The CDR3 has 13 residues. From germline, CDR1 is MNHEY and CDR2 SVGAGI. As DNA, the CDR3 is TGTGCCAGCAAGGCGGATAACACCCCAAGCTACACCTTC. It translates to CASKADNTPSYTF.

This clonotype has ten or more counts. This sequence joins TRBV20-1 and TRBJ2-7, with TRBD2 matching 12 bases. J was trimmed by 2 bases and V by 2 bases; bases with no gene match: 4. The CDR3 is made up of 15 amino acids. Germline CDR1 is DFQATT and CDR2 is SNEGSKA (reference sequence). The CDR3 DNA follows: TGCAGTGCTAGATTACTAGCGGGAGGCGCCTACGAGCAGTACTTC. The encoded protein is CSARLLAGGAYEQYF.

This clonotype was found many times. The genes are TRBV19 and TRBJ2-7, with 8 positions matching TRBD2. This CDR3 region has 15 residues. V gave up 6 bases and J gave up 2 bases; unmatched junction bases: 9. The V gene's germline CDR1 is LNHDA and CDR2 SQIVND (reference sequence). The CDR3 bases are TGTGCCAGTAGACTAACAGCGGGAGAAGCCTACGAGCAGTACTTC. It codes for CASRLTAGEAYEQYF. Drawing the rest from reference TRBV19 and TRBJ2-7, the complete variable domain is DGGITQSPKYLFRKEGQNVTLSCEQNLNHDAMYWYRQDPGQGLRLIYYSQIVNDFQKGDIAEGYSVSREKKESFPLTVTSAQKNPTAFYLCASRLTAGEAYEQYFGPGTRLTVT.

This clonotype was seen ten or more times. V gene TRBV6-1 combines with J gene TRBJ2-7; TRBD2 matches at 9 bases. Trimming at V came to 1 base and at J to 2 bases, leaving 3 bases not matched to a gene. The germline V gene has CDR1 MNHNS and CDR2 SASEGT. The CDR3 is made up of 15 amino acids. This chain's CDR3 is CASSEGTSAAYEQYF. The CDR3 DNA sequence: TGTGCCAGCAGTGAAGGGACTAGCGCAGCCTACGAGCAGTACTTC.

This clonotype occurred many times. The chain couples TRBV6-2 or TRBV6-3 to TRBJ2-1; tentative D call: TRBD1 (7 bases). The V gene's germline CDR1 is MNHEY and CDR2 SVGEGT. V lost 2 bases and J 7 bases, leaving 15 bases between the germline ends. The CDR3 is 15 amino acids. CDR3 sequence (DNA): TGTGCCAGCAGTTACATCGGCAGGGGGAGGAATGAGCAGTTCTTC. Translation gives CASSYIGRGRNEQFF.

This clonotype was detected a few times. CDR3: CASRSAQGVLDNEQFF. Written as DNA, the CDR3 is TGTGCCAGCAGGTCGGCACAGGGGGTTTTAGACAATGAGCAGTTCTTC. The rearrangement links TRBV6-2 or TRBV6-3 to TRBJ2-1; 8 positions agree with TRBD1. The V segment lost 6 bases and the J segment 5 bases; nucleotides outside the gene matches: 12. Germline V lookup: CDR1 MNHEY, CDR2 SVGEGT. The CDR3 spans 16 residues.

This clonotype has a handful of counts. The chain combines TRBV5-4 with TRBJ2-5; 8 bases are shared with TRBD2. Germline loops: CDR1 SGHNT, CDR2 YYREEE (reference sequence). The J segment lost 3 bases and the V segment lost 1 base, leaving 11 bases of the junction unmatched. The CDR3 consists of 17 residues. The CDR3: CASSLTGRVWWEETQYF. As DNA, the CDR3 is TGTGCCAGCAGCTTGACCGGGAGGGTCTGGTGGGAAGAGACCCAGTACTTC.

The V call is TRBV12-3 or TRBV12-4, the J call TRBJ2-5; possible D gene TRBD1, 6 bases. Trimming left V 6 bases short and J 5 bases short, with 16 bases between. The CDR3 runs to 14 residues. The CDR3 is CASSSNRELETQYF. The CDR3 DNA is TGTGCCAGCAGCTCAAACAGGGAGCTGGAGACCCAGTACTTC.

There are many counts of this clonotype. The chain couples TRBV20-1 to TRBJ1-6; TRBD1 matches 11 bases. V lost 1 base and J lost 6; bases outside the gene matches: 8. There are 17 residues in the CDR3. Germline loops: CDR1 DFQATT, CDR2 SNEGSKA (reference sequence). CDR3 DNA: TGCAGTGCTAGAGCTCCGGGACAGGGGGGTAGTAATTCACCCCTCCACTTT. This codes for CSARAPGQGGSNSPLHF.

This clonotype was recorded many times. This sequence joins TRBV5-5 and TRBJ1-6; D gene unclear. Germline assignment: CDR1 SGHKS and CDR2 YYEKEE (reference sequence). V was shortened by 0 bases and J by 5 bases, with 6 bases between the two germline ends. The CDR3 runs 14 residues. CDR3 residues: CASSLEQNNSPLHF. CDR3 bases: TGTGCCAGCAGCTTGGAACAGAATAATTCACCCCTCCACTTT. Full variable domain (outside the CDR3, taken from reference TRBV5-5 and TRBJ1-6): DAGVTQSPTHLIKTRGQQVTLRCSPISGHKSVSWYQQVLGQGPQFIFQYYEKEERGRGNFPDRFSARQFPNYSSELNVNALLLGDSALYLCASSLEQNNSPLHFGNGTRLTVT.

This clonotype was detected a few times. The chain employs TRBV18 and TRBJ2-1; weak D call: TRBD1 (5 bases). CDR1 KGHSH and CDR2 LQKENI come from the germline V gene. The CDR3 totals 15 residues. V was trimmed by 0 bases and J by 4 bases, leaving 10 bases between them. Here the CDR3 reads CASSPPGQLYNEQFF. The CDR3 DNA follows: TGTGCCAGCTCACCACCGGGGCAGCTGTACAATGAGCAGTTCTTC.

The V gene is TRBV12-3 or TRBV12-4, the J gene TRBJ1-6; no reliable D call. Trimming pared 4 bases from V and 7 bases from J, leaving 11 bases between. The CDR3 has 14 amino acids. CDR3: CASSYGVGNSPLHF. For the CDR3, the DNA is TGTGCCAGCAGTTATGGGGTAGGGAATTCACCCCTCCACTTT.

This clonotype has ten or more counts. The chain combines TRBV11-2 with TRBJ2-2; unclear D gene. Trimming took off 4 bases at V and 8 bases at J, with 14 bases between the two ends. CDR3 size: 14 residues. The V gene's germline CDR1 is SGHAT and CDR2 FQNNGV. The CDR3 DNA reads as TGTGCCAGCAGCTATGACCTACCCACGGGGGAGCTGTTTTTT. Protein: CASSYDLPTGELFF.

In its sample, this clonotype was seen many times. This sequence joins TRBV18 and TRBJ2-5; D gene unclear. Trimming removed 2 bases at V and 0 bases at J, with 16 bases between. CDR1 KGHSH and CDR2 LQKENI come from the germline V gene. CDR3 length: 17 amino acids. The DNA for the CDR3 is TGTGCCAGCTCACCAAGACAAACGGGCGGATACCAAGAGACCCAGTACTTC. This encodes CASSPRQTGGYQETQYF.

The chain has TRBV7-2 and TRBJ2-1; TRBD2 agrees at 8 bases. With V trimmed by 5 bases and J by 4 bases, 7 bases remained unmatched. CDR3 size: 15 residues. Per germline, CDR1 SGHTA and CDR2 FQGNSA. For the CDR3, the DNA is TGTGCCAGCAGCCATAGCGGGACCGAATACAATGAGCAGTTCTTC. It is translated as CASSHSGTEYNEQFF.

This clonotype occurred many times. The gene calls are TRBV11-2 and TRBJ1-1; no firm D call. Germline loops: CDR1 SGHAT, CDR2 FQNNGV. V dropped 1 base and J dropped 7 bases, with 4 bases sitting between them. This CDR3 contains 11 residues. In nucleotides, the CDR3 is TGTGCCAGCAGCTTAGCTGTTGAAGCTTTCTTT. Protein sequence: CASSLAVEAFF.

This clonotype was seen many times. This chain links TRBV11-3 with TRBJ2-3, with TRBD2 as a possible D gene (5 bases). CDR3 length equals 14 residues. The germline V and J ends were trimmed by 5 bases and 0 bases, with 9 bases remaining between them. Germline loops: CDR1 SGHNT, CDR2 YENEEA. CDR3 region: CASSSGRSTDTQYF. CDR3 DNA: TGTGCCAGCAGCAGCGGTCGTAGCACAGATACGCAGTATTTT.

V usage is TRBV29-1 and J usage is TRBJ2-5, with TRBD2 as a possible D gene (6 bases). Germline lookup yields CDR1 SQVTM and CDR2 ANQGSEA. The CDR3 has 12 residues. Trimming took off 7 bases at V and 3 bases at J, with 12 bases between the two ends. The CDR3 is CSAWGVEETQYF. CDR3 sequence (DNA): TGCAGCGCCTGGGGGGTGGAAGAGACCCAGTACTTC.

This clonotype was observed many times. This sequence joins TRBV20-1 and TRBJ2-7, with a tentative D call TRBD1 (5 bases). V was shortened by 0 bases and J by 5 bases, with 14 bases between the two germline ends. Germline CDR1 DFQATT, CDR2 SNEGSKA (reference sequence). The CDR3 has 14 residues. This CDR3 is CSARDPVGVHEQYF. CDR3 DNA sequence: TGCAGTGCTAGAGACCCGGTAGGGGTCCACGAGCAGTACTTC.

At least ten counts were recorded for this clonotype. The V and J genes are TRBV6-2 or TRBV6-3 and TRBJ2-1; D is unresolved. V dropped 0 bases and J dropped 7 bases, with 4 bases sitting between them. Germline-derived CDR1 and CDR2 are MNHEY and SVGEGT. The CDR3 length is 12 residues. The CDR3 DNA follows: TGTGCCAGCAGTTACTCGAGGAATGAGCAGTTCTTC. Its translation: CASSYSRNEQFF.

As concerns this clonotype: A much larger clone is a single base away; this may be a read error. The chain employs TRBV5-6 and TRBJ2-1; D remains unclear. The CDR3 is made up of 17 amino acids. The germline V gene encodes CDR1 SGHDT and CDR2 YYEEEE. CDR3 loop: CASSLAADPDRSDEQLF. In DNA, the CDR3 is TGTGCCAGCAGCTTGGCGGCGGATCCCGATCGGAGCGATGAGCAGCTCTTC. Variable domain in full (rest from reference TRBV5-6 and TRBJ2-1): DAGVTQSPTHLIKTRGQQVTLRCSPKSGHDTVSWYQQALGQGPQFIFQYYEEEERQRGNFPDRFSGHQFPNYSSELNVNALLLGDSALYLCASSLAADPDRSDEQLFGPGTRLTVL.

This clonotype was counted many times. The rearrangement uses TRBV29-1 and TRBJ1-1, with D maybe TRBD1 (5 bases). The CDR3 has 11 residues. Germline V gene lookup returns CDR1 SQVTM and CDR2 ANQGSEA. Trimming removed 5 bases at V and 8 bases at J, with 12 bases between. Here the CDR3 reads CSVPTGDEAFF. The DNA of the CDR3 is TGCAGCGTTCCAACAGGAGACGAAGCTTTCTTT.

This clonotype was observed many times. This sequence joins TRBV20-1 and TRBJ2-3; perhaps TRBD2 as D (6 bases). This CDR3 is 14 amino acids long. CDR1 is DFQATT, CDR2 SNEGSKA, per germline (reference sequence). Trimming stripped 5 bases from V and 2 bases from J, with 14 bases between. In nucleotides, the CDR3 is TGCAGTGCTGGAAGGAGGGCCCCCACAGATACGCAGTATTTT. Protein product: CSAGRRAPTDTQYF.

This clonotype was found many times. The V call is TRBV7-9, the J call TRBJ1-4, with unresolved D. This CDR3 has 14 amino acids. Germline CDR1 SEHNR, CDR2 FQNEAQ (reference sequence). V was pared by 3 bases and J by 3 bases, with 8 bases between. The CDR3 bases are TGTGCCAGCAGCTTGGCCGAAGCTAATGAAAAACTGTTTTTT. Amino acid sequence: CASSLAEANEKLFF.